These 18 T cell receptor beta chains were all obtained from the same sample, sequenced in a study of neurological immune-mediated disorders. TCRdb passed the 5' RACE reads through MiXCR, listing each CDR3 protein once. The sample gives about 59,000 distinct CDR3 sequences, about 12% of which show up once; roughly 10% is in the top ten. Sequenced input: PBMCs. Receptors originate from a woman in her sixties or seventies with HTLV-1-associated myelopathy (HAM/TSP).

In its sample, this clonotype was seen a few times. A read error may be the cause here, since a much bigger clone is one base away. The chain links TRBV12-3 or TRBV12-4 to TRBJ1-1; maybe TRBD1 (6 bases). The CDR3 runs to 14 residues. V gave up 3 bases and J gave up 4 bases, with 12 bases separating them. The CDR3 is CASSFSGVGTEAFF. The CDR3 DNA follows: TGTGCCAGCAGTTTCTCAGGGGTGGGCACTGAAGCTTTCTTT.

This clonotype was seen ten or more times. The CDR3 region has the DNA TGTGCCAGCAGCTTAGCGGAAACAGATACGCAGTATTTT. It translates to CASSLAETDTQYF. This chain links TRBV7-9 with TRBJ2-3; D is unresolved. The CDR3 is 13 amino acids. Trimming stripped 0 bases from V and 3 bases from J, with 4 bases between. CDR1 and CDR2 (germline): SEHNR, FQNEAQ (reference sequence).

This clonotype was seen a few times. The rearrangement links TRBV28 to TRBJ1-4, with TRBD1 identical over 7 bases. With V trimmed by 6 bases and J by 8 bases, 9 bases remained unmatched. The CDR3 runs 14 residues. The germline gives CDR1 MDHEN, CDR2 SYDVKM. In DNA, the CDR3 is TGTGCCAGCAGACGGGACAGTTCCAGGGAAAAACTGTTTTTT. Residues: CASRRDSSREKLFF.

A remark on this clonotype: Mismatch with germline at one junction end may stem from a read error. The chain links TRBV5-1 to TRBJ1-5, with 9 bases lining up with TRBD1. Per the germline V gene, CDR1 is SGHRS and CDR2 is YFSETQ. This CDR3 has 14 amino acids. The DNA for the CDR3 is TGCGCCAGCAGTTTCATACCGGGACAGGGACCCCAGAATTTT. It is translated as CASSFIPGQGPQNF.

This clonotype is a singleton in its sample. With a much larger clone just one base away, this may be a read error. The chain recombines TRBV6-4 with TRBJ2-3, with D unclear. The CDR3 consists of 13 residues. The germline CDR1 and CDR2 sequences are MRHNA and SNTAGT. The CDR3 nucleotides are TGTGTCAGCAGCACAAACATCCCAGATACGCAGTATTTT. Protein sequence: CVSSTNIPDTQYF.

The chain carries TRBV5-1 and TRBJ2-5; D is possibly TRBD1 or TRBD2 (6 bases each). V lost 3 bases, J lost 1 base, and 10 bases lay in between. Germline V CDR1 and CDR2: SGHRS, YFSETQ. The CDR3 runs 14 residues. For the CDR3, the DNA is TGCGCCAGCAGCTCGGGGGCTCCCCAAGAGACCCAGTACTTC. Its translation: CASSSGAPQETQYF.

This clonotype was recorded at least ten times. DNA of the CDR3: TGCGCCAGCAGTTACAGCAGGGTACTCGAATTTTGGCTGTTTTTT. Its protein product is CASSYSRVLEFWLFF. This chain connects TRBV5-1 to TRBJ2-2, with a weak D call TRBD1 (5 bases). CDR3 length: 15 residues. CDR1 is SGHRS, CDR2 YFSETQ, per germline. Between the trimmed V and J ends, which lost 5 bases and 13 bases, there was a span of 24 bases.

In its sample, this clonotype was seen many times. The chain employs TRBV11-3 and TRBJ2-7; D is ambiguous. CDR3 length equals 13 residues. V lost 1 base, J lost 0 bases, and 4 bases lay in between. The germline V gene has CDR1 SGHNT and CDR2 YENEEA. CDR3 region: CASSLGDSYEQYF. In nucleotides, the CDR3 is TGTGCCAGCAGCTTAGGAGACTCCTACGAGCAGTACTTC.

The V and J genes are TRBV27 and TRBJ1-2; D ambiguous. V was trimmed by 1 base and J by 4 bases, leaving 10 bases between them. Germline CDR1 is MNHEY and CDR2 is SMNVEV (reference sequence). The CDR3 has 14 residues. The CDR3 spells CASSLLGSGYGYTF. CDR3 DNA: TGTGCCAGCAGTTTATTAGGCAGTGGCTATGGCTACACCTTC.

V usage is TRBV12-3 or TRBV12-4 and J usage is TRBJ1-3; possibly TRBD1 for D (5 bases). Trimming shortened V by 7 bases and J by 0 bases, and 16 bases separated the two germline ends. This CDR3 contains 16 residues. The CDR3 sequence is CASNQGLLLSGNTIYF. In nucleotides, the CDR3 is TGTGCCAGCAACCAGGGCTTACTTCTCTCTGGAAACACCATATATTTT.

Many counts were recorded for this clonotype. The rearrangement uses TRBV20-1 and TRBJ2-3; 7 bases fit TRBD2. The CDR3 extends over 18 amino acids. V was pared by 0 bases and J by 3 bases, with 15 bases of the junction left unmatched. Germline V gene sequence: CDR1 DFQATT, CDR2 SNEGSKA (reference sequence). DNA of the CDR3: TGCAGTGCTAGAGATTGGAGAGAAGCTAGCGGATCAACAGATACGCAGTATTTT. Amino acid sequence: CSARDWREASGSTDTQYF.

This clonotype was seen a few times. The rearrangement joins TRBV18 to TRBJ2-5; D ambiguous. CDR3 size: 11 residues. The germline V and J ends were trimmed by 3 bases and 4 bases, with 3 bases remaining between them. Germline-derived CDR1 and CDR2 are KGHSH and LQKENI. This CDR3 reads CASSPAETQYF. The CDR3 DNA follows: TGTGCCAGCTCACCGGCAGAGACCCAGTACTTC.

About this clonotype: Compared with germline, one end of the junction differs, possibly owing to a read error. The rearrangement uses TRBV7-9 and TRBJ1-1, with D possibly being TRBD1 (6 bases). Germline CDR1 is SEHNR and CDR2 is FQNEAQ (reference sequence). The CDR3 has 16 residues. The CDR3 loop is CASSSTLTGFIAEALF. Written as DNA, the CDR3 is TGTGCCAGCAGCTCCACCCTTACAGGGTTTATCGCTGAAGCTTTATTT.

Ten or more counts support this clonotype. V and J are TRBV10-3 and TRBJ1-2; D is ambiguous. Germline CDR1 and CDR2: ENHRY and SYGVKD. V was clipped by 6 bases and J by 6 bases, with 11 bases between them. The CDR3 extends over 12 amino acids. CDR3 bases: TGTGCCATCAGGGAGACTGCCGATGGCTACACCTTC. Its protein product is CAIRETADGYTF.

This clonotype was seen a few times. The chain has TRBV7-2 and TRBJ2-3; the D is unclear. Germline lookup yields CDR1 SGHTA and CDR2 FQGNSA. This CDR3 has 15 residues. V was trimmed by 1 base and J by 4 bases, leaving 12 bases between them. In nucleotides, the CDR3 is TGTGCCAGCAGCTTAGTGGCTGGGTTCTCAGATACGCAGTATTTT. It is translated as CASSLVAGFSDTQYF.

This clonotype was counted at least ten times. V and J are TRBV5-1 and TRBJ2-3; D remains ambiguous. V gave up 4 bases and J gave up 3 bases, with 6 bases separating them. CDR3 length: 12 residues. Germline V gene sequence: CDR1 SGHRS, CDR2 YFSETQ. This CDR3 reads CASSLPTDTQYF. CDR3 in DNA: TGCGCCAGCAGCCTCCCGACAGATACGCAGTATTTT.

The chain combines TRBV7-2 with TRBJ2-1, with TRBD2 matching 8 bases. Germline-derived CDR1 and CDR2 are SGHTA and FQGNSA. The CDR3 contains 16 residues. V was clipped by 6 bases and J by 8 bases; unmatched bases: 15. As DNA, the CDR3 is TGTGCCAGCAGGGAGACTAGCGTGTCCGCCTCCCATGAGCAGTTCTTC. This translates into CASRETSVSASHEQFF.

This clonotype is large by share. The chain recombines TRBV7-6 with TRBJ2-7, with D possibly TRBD2 on 6 matching bases. This CDR3 has 13 amino acids. Germline CDR1 reads SGHVS; CDR2 reads FNYEAQ. V was cut by 1 base and J by 7 bases, with 11 bases left in between. CDR3 protein: CASSLGGGREQYF. CDR3 DNA sequence: TGTGCCAGCAGCTTAGGAGGAGGGCGGGAGCAGTACTTC.